These 28 T cell receptor beta chains share one sample of origin, sequenced in a study of T cells in Graves' hyperthyroidism and ophthalmopathy. Researchers took RNA transcripts and amplified the TCR beta CDR3 regions from them. First-round RT-PCR targeting the TCR CDR3 was performed with the HTBI primer set. TCRdb reanalysed the multiplex PCR reads using MiXCR and keeps one entry per CDR3 protein. The data contain 600,000 to 850,000 distinct CDR3 sequences, roughly a sixth of them singletons. Sequencing was carried out using blood. These TCRs come from a woman between 50 and 59 years old with Graves' hyperthyroidism that later progressed to Graves' ophthalmopathy.

This clonotype has ten or more counts. The chain has TRBV30 and TRBJ1-4; tentatively, D is TRBD1 (5 bases). The V gene's germline CDR1 is GTSNPN and CDR2 SVGIG (reference sequence). The CDR3 covers 14 residues. Trimming shortened V by 0 bases and J by 4 bases, and 9 bases separated the two germline ends. The CDR3 is CAWSVGTFNEKLFF. The DNA of the CDR3 is TGTGCCTGGAGTGTGGGGACCTTTAATGAAAAACTGTTTTTT.

The chain recombines TRBV30 with TRBJ1-2; no definite D call. Trimming pared 2 bases from V and 3 bases from J, leaving 10 bases between. In germline, CDR1 is GTSNPN, CDR2 SVGIG (reference sequence). This CDR3 region has 13 residues. The CDR3 DNA follows: TGTGCCTGGAGTACAAACAGAGACTATGGCTACACCTTC. It codes for CAWSTNRDYGYTF.

A few counts support this clonotype. The rearrangement joins TRBV5-1 to TRBJ1-2, with D tentatively TRBD1 (5 bases). Germline V gives CDR1 SGHRS, CDR2 YFSETQ. The CDR3 contains 14 residues. V dropped 4 bases and J dropped 9 bases, with 19 bases sitting between them. CDR3 coding DNA: TGCGCCAGCAGCCGCGGGACTCCGGGGGAAAGCTACACCTTC. This sequence encodes CASSRGTPGESYTF.

The sample holds one count of this clonotype. This chain uses TRBV29-1 with TRBJ1-2; D call uncertain. CDR3 length equals 12 residues. The V gene's germline CDR1 is SQVTM and CDR2 ANQGSEA. V was clipped by 7 bases and J by 5 bases, with 14 bases between them. The CDR3 spells CSGKDNKYGYTF. Written as DNA, the CDR3 is TGCAGCGGTAAAGACAACAAGTATGGCTACACCTTC. Using reference TRBV29-1 and TRBJ1-2 for the parts outside the CDR3, the full variable domain is SAVISQKPSRDICQRGTSLTIQCQVDSQVTMMFWYRQQPGQSLTLIATANQGSEATYESGFVIDKFPISRPNLTFSTLTVSNMSPEDSSIYLCSGKDNKYGYTFGSGTRLTVV.

There are many counts of this clonotype. The chain has TRBV5-1 and TRBJ2-6, with a tentative D call TRBD1 (6 bases). V was shortened by 0 bases and J by 4 bases, with 11 bases between the two germline ends. CDR3 length: 16 residues. Germline CDR1 and CDR2: SGHRS and YFSETQ. Here the CDR3 DNA reads TGCGCCAGCAGCTTGGCAGGGGCGACCGGGGCCAACGTCCTGACTTTC. This sequence encodes CASSLAGATGANVLTF.

The rearrangement joins TRBV28 to TRBJ2-7, with TRBD2 as a possible D gene (5 bases). CDR1 and CDR2 (germline): MDHEN, SYDVKM. CDR3 size: 17 residues. Trimming took 7 bases from V and 3 from J, leaving 25 bases between them. The CDR3 DNA sequence: TGTGCCAGCACCCCTCAGGAGGAGCTCCCCACCCTCTACGAGCAGTACTTC. It codes for CASTPQEELPTLYEQYF.

This clonotype occurred a few times. A read error may explain this, as a much larger clone is one base away. The V and J genes are TRBV2 and TRBJ2-1; D gene uncertain. Trimming pared 8 bases from V and 3 bases from J, leaving 14 bases between. The CDR3 consists of 14 residues. Germline CDR1 and CDR2: SNHLY and FYNNEI. CDR3 residues: CASSQLGDYNEQFF. CDR3 coding DNA: TGTGCCAGCTCTCAACTTGGGGACTACAATGAGCAGTTCTTC. The full variable domain, completed using reference TRBV2 and TRBJ2-1, is EPEVTQTPSHQVTQMGQEVILRCVPISNHLYFYWYRQILGQKVEFLVSFYNNEISEKSEIFDDQFSVERPDGSNFTLKIRSTKLEDSAMYFCASSQLGDYNEQFFGPGTRLTVL.

This clonotype was detected a few times. The CDR3 region is CASSKLQGRGANVLTF. CDR3 coding DNA: TGTGCCAGCAGTAAATTACAGGGTCGGGGGGCCAACGTCCTGACTTTC. The rearrangement uses TRBV6-1 and TRBJ2-6; D might be TRBD1 (6 bases). V lost 5 bases and J 4 bases, leaving 15 bases between the germline ends. Germline CDR1 is MNHNS and CDR2 is SASEGT. CDR3 length equals 16 residues.

This clonotype has a count of ten or more. The chain links TRBV20-1 to TRBJ1-1, with 9 nucleotides matching TRBD1. Germline V gives CDR1 DFQATT, CDR2 SNEGSKA (reference sequence). After removal of 1 base from V and 4 bases from J, the junction contained 7 bases not matched to a gene. The CDR3 consists of 15 residues. Here the CDR3 reads CSARAPRQGGTEAFF. CDR3 sequence (DNA): TGCAGTGCTAGAGCCCCCCGACAGGGGGGCACTGAAGCTTTCTTT.

The J gene is TRBJ1-1, the V gene TRBV6-1, with unresolved D. Germline CDR1 reads MNHNS; CDR2 reads SASEGT. The CDR3 length is 14 residues. V lost 6 bases and J 0 bases, leaving 11 bases between the germline ends. The CDR3 DNA follows: TGTGCCAGCAGACGGAGCCAAATGAACACTGAAGCTTTCTTT. Residues: CASRRSQMNTEAFF.

The V gene is TRBV27, the J gene TRBJ2-5, with unresolved D. The CDR3 contains 13 residues. Germline-derived CDR1 and CDR2 are MNHEY and SMNVEV (reference sequence). V was shortened by 7 bases and J by 5 bases, with 14 bases between the two germline ends. For the CDR3, the DNA is TGTGCCAGCACCCATAGCCGGCATGAGACCCAGTACTTC. Translating gives CASTHSRHETQYF.

This clonotype was counted at least ten times. The chain combines TRBV27 with TRBJ2-1, with 15 bases aligning to TRBD2. V shed 6 bases, J shed 5 bases, and the junction held 8 bases outside the gene matches. CDR1 MNHEY and CDR2 SMNVEV come from the germline V gene (reference sequence). The length of the CDR3 is 17 residues. This chain's CDR3 is CASRNPGLAGGNNEQFF. Written as DNA, the CDR3 is TGTGCCAGCAGAAATCCAGGACTAGCGGGGGGGAACAATGAGCAGTTCTTC.

This sequence joins TRBV6-1 and TRBJ1-1, with D possibly being TRBD1 (5 bases). V shed 0 bases and J shed 1 base, with 9 bases lying between them. Germline CDR1 reads MNHNS; CDR2 reads SASEGT. The CDR3 totals 15 residues. CDR3 sequence: CASSEAVGRNTEAFF. For the CDR3, the DNA is TGTGCCAGCAGTGAAGCGGTGGGACGGAACACTGAAGCTTTCTTT.

This clonotype was seen just once. The chain has TRBV3-1 and TRBJ2-1; D not certain. The CDR3 runs 13 residues. Germline loops: CDR1 LGHDT, CDR2 YNNKEL (reference sequence). Trimming removed 6 bases at V and 15 bases at J, with 21 bases between. The CDR3 loop is CASSPRTSSAPFF. CDR3 in DNA: TGTGCCAGCAGTCCCCGGACGAGTTCCGCCCCGTTCTTC.

Turning to this clonotype: A much larger clone sits a single nucleotide away, making a read error possible. V usage is TRBV7-9 and J usage is TRBJ2-1; maybe TRBD1 (6 bases). The germline gives CDR1 SEHNR, CDR2 FQNEAQ (reference sequence). The CDR3 covers 16 residues. CDR3 sequence (DNA): TGTGTCAGCAGCCTGGACCGGGACACCCCTTTAAATGAGCAGTTCTTC. The encoded protein is CVSSLDRDTPLNEQFF. The whole variable domain, filled in from reference TRBV7-9 and TRBJ2-1, reads DTGVSQNPRHKITKRGQNVTFRCDPISEHNRLYWYRQTLGQGPEFLTYFQNEAQLEKSRLLSDRFSAERPKGSFSTLEIQRTEQGDSAMYLCVSSLDRDTPLNEQFFGPGTRLTVL.

This chain links TRBV9 with TRBJ1-1; 9 positions match TRBD1. This CDR3 comprises 15 residues. Germline loops: CDR1 SGDLS, CDR2 YYNGEE. Germline trimming cut 2 bases from V and 5 bases from J; bases unmatched to any gene: 7. This CDR3 reads CASSVTTGGATEAFF. The CDR3 DNA follows: TGTGCCAGCAGCGTCACTACAGGGGGCGCGACTGAAGCTTTCTTT.

This clonotype was seen at least ten times. DNA of the CDR3: TGTGCCAGCAGCCAAGAACCGTGGGGGGCGGCTGACTATGGCTACACCTTC. It codes for CASSQEPWGAADYGYTF. V gene TRBV3-1 combines with J gene TRBJ1-2, with a weak D call TRBD1 (6 bases). V lost 0 bases, J lost 3 bases, and 17 bases lay in between. CDR1 and CDR2 from the germline V gene are LGHDT and YNNKEL (reference sequence). CDR3 length: 17 residues.

There are many counts of this clonotype. This chain joins TRBV3-1 and TRBJ1-4; TRBD1 matches at 7 bases. CDR3 length equals 16 residues. The germline CDR1 and CDR2 sequences are LGHDT and YNNKEL (reference sequence). V shed 6 bases and J 0 bases; nucleotides not matched to a gene: 7. The CDR3 reads CASSHRGSSTNEKLFF. Written as DNA, the CDR3 is TGTGCCAGCAGTCACAGGGGCTCCTCAACTAATGAAAAACTGTTTTTT.

In its sample, this clonotype was seen many times. The V gene is TRBV2, the J gene TRBJ2-3; 7 bases agree with TRBD2. CDR1 SNHLY and CDR2 FYNNEI come from the germline V gene. The length of the CDR3 is 14 residues. J was trimmed by 0 bases and V by 5 bases; bases with no gene match: 2. CDR3 in DNA: TGTGCCAGCAGTCGGGGGGTGAGCACAGATACGCAGTATTTT. It yields the protein CASSRGVSTDTQYF.

This clonotype was seen repeatedly, ten times or more. CDR3 sequence reads: CASSQDWATTDTQYF. The DNA for the CDR3 is TGTGCCAGCAGCCAAGATTGGGCTACCACAGATACGCAGTATTTT. The chain recombines TRBV3-1 with TRBJ2-3; the D is unclear. V gave up 0 bases and J gave up 2 bases, with 9 bases separating them. The CDR3 is 15 amino acids. Looked up from germline, CDR1 is LGHDT and CDR2 is YNNKEL (reference sequence).

Turning to this clonotype: A much more abundant neighbour one base away suggests this may be a read error. The chain is built from TRBV20-1 and TRBJ2-7; TRBD2 agrees at 8 bases. The junction had 3 bases not matched to a gene; V was cut back by 3 bases and J by 2 bases. CDR1 is DFQATT, CDR2 SNEGSKA, per germline (reference sequence). The CDR3 contains 13 residues. CDR3 in amino acids: CSASGGGPYEQYF. As DNA, the CDR3 is TGCAGTGCTAGCGGGGGGGGCCCCTACGAGCAGTACTTC.

This chain connects TRBV20-1 to TRBJ1-3; the match to TRBD1 covers 7 bases. Germline CDR1 reads DFQATT; CDR2 reads SNEGSKA (reference sequence). The CDR3 is 13 amino acids. V dropped 6 bases and J dropped 2; count of bases not matched to a gene: 4. The CDR3 here is CSARTGPGNTIYF. CDR3 sequence (DNA): TGCAGTGCCCGGACAGGCCCTGGAAACACCATATATTTT.

The V call is TRBV3-1, the J call TRBJ2-7; 7 nucleotides line up with TRBD2. The CDR3 extends over 16 amino acids. Germline CDR1 and CDR2: LGHDT and YNNKEL (reference sequence). The V and J ends lost 4 bases and 2 bases, in that order; junction bases with no gene match: 11. In nucleotides, the CDR3 is TGTGCCAGCAGCCCCCTCGTGGGGGGGGAAACCTACGAGCAGTACTTC. Translation gives CASSPLVGGETYEQYF.

This clonotype was detected ten times or more. The rearrangement joins TRBV3-1 to TRBJ1-5; D unclear. V lost 2 bases, J lost 2 bases, and 10 bases lay in between. The CDR3 loop spans 15 amino acids. Germline V lookup: CDR1 LGHDT, CDR2 YNNKEL (reference sequence). DNA of the CDR3: TGTGCCAGCAGCCAATCGCCATACGGCAATCAGCCCCAGCATTTT. It specifies CASSQSPYGNQPQHF.

This clonotype was recorded at least ten times. The rearrangement joins TRBV18 to TRBJ1-1; D is uncertain. V lost 1 base and J 7 bases, leaving 13 bases between the germline ends. Germline V gene sequence: CDR1 KGHSH, CDR2 LQKENI. The CDR3 contains 14 residues. CDR3 sequence: CASSPLEVDNEAFF. As DNA, the CDR3 is TGTGCCAGCTCACCACTGGAGGTAGACAATGAAGCTTTCTTT. The full variable domain, in which reference TRBV18 and TRBJ1-1 provide the parts outside the CDR3, is NAGVMQNPRHLVRRRGQEARLRCSPMKGHSHVYWYRQLPEEGLKFMVYLQKENIIDESGMPKERFSAEFPKEGPSILRIQQVVRGDSAAYFCASSPLEVDNEAFFGQGTRLTVV.

This clonotype has just a few counts. This chain joins TRBV2 and TRBJ1-6, with 9 positions matching TRBD1. This CDR3 is 17 amino acids long. Germline V gene sequence: CDR1 SNHLY, CDR2 FYNNEI. The V segment lost 6 bases and the J segment 10 bases; nucleotides outside the gene matches: 16. The CDR3 spells CASRWGQGGIRNSPLHF. The CDR3 DNA is TGTGCCAGCAGATGGGGACAGGGCGGAATCCGGAACTCACCCCTCCACTTT. Supplemented by reference TRBV2 and TRBJ1-6, the full variable domain reads EPEVTQTPSHQVTQMGQEVILRCVPISNHLYFYWYRQILGQKVEFLVSFYNNEISEKSEIFDDQFSVERPDGSNFTLKIRSTKLEDSAMYFCASRWGQGGIRNSPLHFGNGTRLTVT.

V gene TRBV4-2 combines with J gene TRBJ2-5, with TRBD2 matching 8 bases. The V segment lost 4 bases and the J segment 7 bases; nucleotides outside the gene matches: 17. Germline CDR1 LGHNA, CDR2 YNFKEQ. The CDR3 covers 17 residues. This CDR3 is CASSRGSSGAVEGTQYF. The CDR3 nucleotides read TGTGCCAGCAGCCGCGGAAGTAGCGGGGCTGTGGAGGGGACCCAGTACTTC.

This clonotype was seen a handful of times. V gene TRBV20-1 combines with J gene TRBJ1-4; 7 nucleotides agree with TRBD1. The CDR3 is 17 residues long. Germline trimming cut 0 bases from V and 0 bases from J; bases unmatched to any gene: 7. CDR1 and CDR2 (germline): DFQATT, SNEGSKA (reference sequence). CDR3 sequence: CSARDWETGPTNEKLFF. CDR3 DNA: TGCAGTGCTAGAGATTGGGAGACAGGGCCAACTAATGAAAAACTGTTTTTT.